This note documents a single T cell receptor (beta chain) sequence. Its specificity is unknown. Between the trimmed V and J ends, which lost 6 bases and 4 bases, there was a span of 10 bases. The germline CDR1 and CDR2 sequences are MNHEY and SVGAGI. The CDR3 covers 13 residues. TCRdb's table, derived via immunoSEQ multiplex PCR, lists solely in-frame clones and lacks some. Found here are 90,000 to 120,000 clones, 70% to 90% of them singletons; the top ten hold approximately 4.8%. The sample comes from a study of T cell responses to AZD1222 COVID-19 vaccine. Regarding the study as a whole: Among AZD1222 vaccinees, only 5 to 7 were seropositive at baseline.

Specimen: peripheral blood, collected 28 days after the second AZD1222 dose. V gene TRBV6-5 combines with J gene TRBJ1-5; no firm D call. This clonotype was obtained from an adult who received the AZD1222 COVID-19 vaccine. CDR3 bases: TGTGCCAGCAGGCCACCGGGAAATCAGCCCCAGCATTTT. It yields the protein CASRPPGNQPQHF.